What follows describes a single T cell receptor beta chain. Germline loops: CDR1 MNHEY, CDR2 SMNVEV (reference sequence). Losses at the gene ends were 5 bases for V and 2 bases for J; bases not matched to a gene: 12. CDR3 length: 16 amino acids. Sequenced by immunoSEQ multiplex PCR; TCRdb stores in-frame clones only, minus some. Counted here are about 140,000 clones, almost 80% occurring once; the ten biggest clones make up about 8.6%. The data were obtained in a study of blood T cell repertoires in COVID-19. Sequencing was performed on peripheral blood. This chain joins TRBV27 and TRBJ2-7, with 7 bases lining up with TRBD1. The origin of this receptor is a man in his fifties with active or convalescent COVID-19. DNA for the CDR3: TGTGCCAGCAGTCGGCCCAGGACAGGTTTTCCCTACGAGCAGTACTTC. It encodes CASSRPRTGFPYEQYF.